This T cell receptor (beta chain) comes out of a study of control samples from healthy donors and cancer patients (dated by TCRdb to 2020 to 2022). Library prep was done by the immunoSEQ multiplex PCR assay. Entries here come from immuneACCESS through TCRdb and include only in-frame sequences with V and J called. Some clones fail to appear in such tables; in the studies checked, an unresolved V gene covers under half of the shortfall, and the cause of the remainder is unknown. Counted in this sample were about 39,000 clones; 75% to 90% of them appeared once. The ten largest clones add up to roughly 47% of the sample. Details on this clone: Its binding antigen is unknown. No qualities accompany the bases; no much larger clone lies one base away.

The sequence was collected from a man in his fifties or sixties in good health. Sequenced: blood.

The CDR3 loop reads CATSTNFGRQETQYF. In nucleotide form, the sequence is TGTGCCACCAGCACCAACTTTGGGCGGCAGGAGACCCAGTACTTC. The V gene is TRBV15 and the J gene is TRBJ2-5; confidence is insufficient to name the D gene. CDR1 and CDR2 are read off the germline V gene (reference sequence) as LNHNV and YYDKDF. From the cysteine up to the phenylalanine, the CDR3 has a length of 15 residues. Of all the DNA, just the CDR3 is kept, 45 bases in frame from base 1. The germline ends are 17 bases apart after V is trimmed by 4 bases and J by 5 bases.